What follows are 28 T cell receptor beta chains derived from one specimen sequenced in a study of cytomegalovirus exposure and HLA in healthy donors. PCR primers comprised 60 Vbeta and 13 Jbeta primers. Using immunoSEQ multiplex PCR, the repertoire was profiled, and TCRdb retains in-frame clones only, with some absent. The table lists 100,000 to 150,000 clones, 60% to 80% of them singletons, with around 3.7% in the top ten. Material for sequencing was PBMCs. The receptors come from a man aged 25-40 years in good health and CMV-seronegative.

V is TRBV7-9 and J is TRBJ2-7; a weak D match, TRBD2 (5 bases). Germline values: CDR1 SEHNR, CDR2 FQNEAQ (reference sequence). The CDR3 has 12 amino acids. Trimming took 4 bases from V and 12 from J, leaving 16 bases between them. The CDR3 reads CASSSRPGVLYF. For the CDR3, the DNA is TGTGCCAGCAGCTCCCGACCCGGGGTTTTGTACTTC.

The chain joins TRBV30 to TRBJ1-2; D possibly corresponds to TRBD1 (5 bases). The length of the CDR3 is 12 residues. From germline, CDR1 is GTSNPN and CDR2 SVGIG (reference sequence). The V end lost 3 bases, the J end lost 7 bases, and 12 bases lay between the germline ends. CDR3 sequence (DNA): TGTGCCTGGAGCCCAGGGTTGTTTGGCTACACCTTC. It codes for CAWSPGLFGYTF.

This clone was found a few times. The V gene is TRBV28, the J gene TRBJ2-7; D is perhaps TRBD1 (5 bases). Per germline, CDR1 MDHEN and CDR2 SYDVKM. The CDR3 has 13 amino acids. With 2 bases removed from V and 3 bases from J, the gap between germline ends came to 8 bases. CDR3 sequence reads: CASSLRGLYEQYF. For the CDR3, the DNA is TGTGCCAGCAGTTTAAGGGGTCTCTACGAGCAGTACTTC.

The V call is TRBV2, the J call TRBJ2-7; perhaps TRBD2 as D (6 bases). Per germline, CDR1 SNHLY and CDR2 FYNNEI. V shed 7 bases and J shed 2 bases, with 12 bases lying between them. The CDR3 consists of 13 residues. The CDR3 is CASTEGWAYEQYF. As DNA, the CDR3 is TGTGCCAGCACGGAGGGTTGGGCCTACGAGCAGTACTTC.

This chain uses TRBV27 with TRBJ1-5; D call uncertain. V was pared by 3 bases and J by 0 bases, with 12 bases between. The CDR3 contains 16 residues. The germline V gene has CDR1 MNHEY and CDR2 SMNVEV (reference sequence). This CDR3 reads CASSLLHSYSNQPQHF. CDR3 sequence (DNA): TGTGCCAGCAGTTTGTTACATTCATATAGCAATCAGCCCCAGCATTTT.

The rearrangement uses TRBV5-5 and TRBJ1-1, with 8 bases matching TRBD1. J lost 4 bases, V lost 1 base, and 9 bases had no gene match. Germline CDR1 is SGHKS and CDR2 is YYEKEE (reference sequence). The CDR3 is made up of 16 amino acids. CDR3 nucleotide sequence: TGTGCCAGCAGCTTGACAGGGGGATTTTTACGCACTGAAGCTTTCTTT. Protein sequence: CASSLTGGFLRTEAFF.

This chain connects TRBV6-5 to TRBJ2-7; D might be TRBD2 (5 bases). CDR1 is MNHEY, CDR2 SVGAGI, per germline. V gave up 4 bases and J gave up 2 bases, with 15 bases separating them. CDR3 size: 15 residues. This CDR3 reads CASSSPPTGTYEQYF. The CDR3 DNA follows: TGTGCCAGCAGTTCCCCACCGACGGGAACCTACGAGCAGTACTTC.

CDR3 region: CAWIRTDREGYGYTF. CDR3 nucleotide sequence: TGTGCCTGGATCCGAACGGACAGGGAAGGATATGGCTACACCTTC. This rearrangement joins TRBV30 to TRBJ1-2, with 8 bases that match TRBD1. Germline-derived CDR1 and CDR2 are GTSNPN and SVGIG (reference sequence). V trimming: 4 bases; J trimming: 5 bases; junction bases outside the gene matches: 12. The CDR3 covers 15 residues.

This clone was found a few times. This chain uses TRBV5-1 with TRBJ1-2; maybe TRBD1 (5 bases). The V end lost 3 bases, the J end lost 7 bases, and 13 bases lay between the germline ends. The CDR3 covers 13 residues. CDR1 SGHRS and CDR2 YFSETQ come from the germline V gene. Here the CDR3 reads CASSSPRGLGYTF. The CDR3 nucleotides are TGCGCCAGCAGCTCCCCTAGGGGTCTTGGCTACACCTTC.

The table lists this clone with a count of one. The chain couples TRBV10-3 to TRBJ1-2; D may be TRBD1 (6 bases). This CDR3 is built from 14 residues. The V gene's germline CDR1 is ENHRY and CDR2 SYGVKD. Deletions cut 8 bases from V and 2 bases from J, with 15 bases between. The DNA of the CDR3 is TGTGCCATCTCCACCTTGAGGGGGAACTATGGCTACACCTTC. It specifies CAISTLRGNYGYTF.

The chain uses TRBV6-4 and TRBJ2-2; TRBD2 aligns across 8 bases. Looked up from germline, CDR1 is MRHNA and CDR2 is SNTAGT. The length of the CDR3 is 15 residues. J was trimmed by 6 bases and V by 4 bases; bases with no gene match: 7. The CDR3 DNA follows: TGTGCCAGCAGTGCTGGCGGGGGGAGCGCCGGGGAGCTGTTTTTT. It specifies CASSAGGGSAGELFF.

The chain uses TRBV29-1 and TRBJ2-3, with 10 bases aligning to TRBD2. This CDR3 is 15 amino acids long. V lost 4 bases, J lost 6 bases, and 10 bases stayed unmatched. Germline-derived CDR1 and CDR2 are SQVTM and ANQGSEA. CDR3 DNA: TGCAGCGTTGCCACCAGCGGGGGGGGAGGGGATACGCAGTATTTT. Its translation is CSVATSGGGGDTQYF.

This clone has just a few counts. The rearrangement uses TRBV2 and TRBJ2-3, with D perhaps matching TRBD2 (6 bases). The CDR3 has 14 amino acids. V shed 7 bases and J shed 3 bases, with 14 bases lying between them. In germline, CDR1 is SNHLY, CDR2 FYNNEI. DNA of the CDR3: TGTGCCAGCAACGGAGGGTTCAAGACAGATACGCAGTATTTT. This encodes CASNGGFKTDTQYF. The variable domain in full, completed from reference TRBV2 and TRBJ2-3, reads EPEVTQTPSHQVTQMGQEVILRCVPISNHLYFYWYRQILGQKVEFLVSFYNNEISEKSEIFDDQFSVERPDGSNFTLKIRSTKLEDSAMYFCASNGGFKTDTQYFGPGTRLTVL.

The CDR3 nucleotides read TGTGCCAGCAGTTCCTCGACAGGGAGTGGGTATGGCTACACCTTC. Protein sequence: CASSSSTGSGYGYTF. This chain links TRBV6-5 with TRBJ1-2; 7 nucleotides line up with TRBD1. Germline CDR1 is MNHEY and CDR2 is SVGAGI. J gave up 5 bases and V 4 bases, and 10 bases lay outside the gene matches. This CDR3 comprises 15 residues.

V usage is TRBV7-9 and J usage is TRBJ2-7; D is unresolved. The germline gives CDR1 SEHNR, CDR2 FQNEAQ (reference sequence). This CDR3 spans 12 amino acids. V lost 2 bases, J lost 3 bases, and 5 bases lay in between. The DNA of the CDR3 is TGTGCCAGCAGCTTAAACGGCTACGAGCAGTACTTC. It is translated as CASSLNGYEQYF. The full variable domain, with the rest looked up from reference TRBV7-9 and TRBJ2-7, is DTGVSQNPRHKITKRGQNVTFRCDPISEHNRLYWYRQTLGQGPEFLTYFQNEAQLEKSRLLSDRFSAERPKGSFSTLEIQRTEQGDSAMYLCASSLNGYEQYFGPGTRLTVT.

This chain connects TRBV5-1 to TRBJ2-7; 7 nucleotides line up with TRBD2. The CDR3 runs 14 residues. From germline, CDR1 is SGHRS and CDR2 YFSETQ. J lost 3 bases, V lost 2 bases, and 5 bases had no gene match. The CDR3 sequence is CASSLGGGGYEQYF. The CDR3 nucleotides read TGCGCCAGCAGCTTAGGTGGCGGGGGCTACGAGCAGTACTTC.

The chain has TRBV13 and TRBJ1-3, with TRBD1 identical over 7 bases. Germline V lookup: CDR1 PRHDT, CDR2 FYEKMQ (reference sequence). V gave up 5 bases and J gave up 0 bases; unmatched junction bases: 7. CDR3 length equals 16 residues. The CDR3 DNA sequence: TGTGCCAGCAGCCCACCTAGGACAGGCTCTGGAAACACCATATATTTT. Its protein is CASSPPRTGSGNTIYF.

This chain uses TRBV4-2 with TRBJ1-2, with TRBD1 matching over 9 bases. The CDR3 is 16 amino acids. The germline gives CDR1 LGHNA, CDR2 YNFKEQ. Losses at the gene ends were 1 base for V and 7 bases for J; bases not matched to a gene: 10. The CDR3 sequence: CASSQVGGQGTGGYTF. In DNA, the CDR3 is TGTGCCAGCAGCCAAGTCGGAGGACAGGGGACAGGTGGCTACACCTTC.

The chain joins TRBV11-2 to TRBJ2-7; D ambiguous. In germline, CDR1 is SGHAT, CDR2 FQNNGV. V gave up 1 base and J gave up 7 bases, with 11 bases separating them. The CDR3 is made up of 13 amino acids. The DNA for the CDR3 is TGTGCCAGCAGCTTAGTTCATAGAGGAGAGCAGTACTTC. It codes for CASSLVHRGEQYF.

J is TRBJ1-5 and V is TRBV9; D is perhaps TRBD1 (6 bases). The CDR3 sequence is 14 residues long. Germline V gene lookup returns CDR1 SGDLS and CDR2 YYNGEE. V shed 6 bases and J shed 1 base, with 11 bases lying between them. The CDR3 reads CASNLGGSNQPQHF. The DNA for the CDR3 is TGTGCCAGCAACCTAGGGGGAAGCAATCAGCCCCAGCATTTT.

This sequence joins TRBV5-1 and TRBJ2-1; possible D gene TRBD2, 5 bases. The germline V gene encodes CDR1 SGHRS and CDR2 YFSETQ. The germline V and J ends were trimmed by 4 bases and 5 bases, with 7 bases remaining between them. The length of the CDR3 is 12 residues. CDR3 nucleotide sequence: TGCGCCAGCAGCCGGGGAGACAATGAGCAGTTCTTC. It translates to CASSRGDNEQFF.

The chain joins TRBV5-4 to TRBJ2-1; D gene uncertain. V was shortened by 0 bases and J by 5 bases, with 9 bases between the two germline ends. The CDR3 covers 14 residues. CDR1 is SGHNT and CDR2 is YYREEE in the germline V gene (reference sequence). The CDR3 protein is CASSLADINNEQFF. CDR3 nucleotide sequence: TGTGCCAGCAGCTTGGCCGACATAAACAATGAGCAGTTCTTC. Complete variable domain (other parts from reference TRBV5-4 and TRBJ2-1): ETGVTQSPTHLIKTRGQQVTLRCSSQSGHNTVSWYQQALGQGPQFIFQYYREEENGRGNFPPRFSGLQFPNYSSELNVNALELDDSALYLCASSLADINNEQFFGPGTRLTVL.

The chain combines TRBV28 with TRBJ2-3; D is perhaps TRBD1 (6 bases). The CDR3 is 14 amino acids. The V gene's germline CDR1 is MDHEN and CDR2 SYDVKM. V was shortened by 6 bases and J by 2 bases, with 12 bases between the two germline ends. CDR3: CASRRTAFTDTQYF. CDR3 DNA sequence: TGTGCCAGCAGGAGGACAGCCTTCACAGATACGCAGTATTTT. Full variable domain (rest looked up from reference TRBV28 and TRBJ2-3): DVKVTQSSRYLVKRTGEKVFLECVQDMDHENMFWYRQDPGLGLRLIYFSYDVKMKEKGDIPEGYSVSREKKERFSLILESASTNQTSMYLCASRRTAFTDTQYFGPGTRLTVL.

Comments on this clone: The sample carries other DNA sequences with the same CDR3. The genes are TRBV6-4 and TRBJ1-5, with D unresolved. This CDR3 contains 13 residues. Trimming stripped 0 bases from V and 6 bases from J, with 6 bases between. Germline CDR1 is MRHNA and CDR2 is SNTAGT. CDR3 amino acids: CASSDSEGQPQHF. Here the CDR3 DNA reads TGTGCCAGCAGTGACTCTGAGGGTCAGCCCCAGCATTTT.

This clone was counted only a few times. The rearrangement links TRBV11-3 to TRBJ2-3, with TRBD2 matching over 13 bases. The CDR3 loop spans 16 amino acids. V dropped 4 bases and J dropped 6; count of bases not matched to a gene: 7. In germline, CDR1 is SGHNT, CDR2 YENEEA. The CDR3 here is CASSSTGTSGVDTQYF. The CDR3 DNA reads as TGTGCCAGCAGCTCAACCGGGACTAGCGGGGTTGATACGCAGTATTTT.

V gene TRBV10-1 combines with J gene TRBJ1-1; D gene ambiguous. Germline V gene sequence: CDR1 WNHNN, CDR2 SYGVQD (reference sequence). The CDR3 is made up of 14 amino acids. V dropped 0 bases and J dropped 4 bases, with 9 bases sitting between them. DNA for the CDR3: TGCGCCAGCAGTGAGTCTCGAGGCGGCACTGAAGCTTTCTTT. Protein product: CASSESRGGTEAFF.

This rearrangement joins TRBV10-3 to TRBJ1-2; 10 nucleotides align to TRBD1. The V segment lost 0 bases and the J segment 4 bases; nucleotides outside the gene matches: 2. Germline V lookup: CDR1 ENHRY, CDR2 SYGVKD. The CDR3 consists of 15 residues. The CDR3 reads CAISESGTGVYGYTF. In DNA, the CDR3 is TGTGCCATCAGTGAGTCGGGGACAGGGGTCTATGGCTACACCTTC.

The V call is TRBV7-8, the J call TRBJ1-5; no clear D gene. This CDR3 contains 15 residues. CDR1 is SGHVS and CDR2 is FQNEAQ in the germline V gene. V lost 0 bases to trimming and J lost 4 bases, with 10 bases between them. The CDR3 protein is CASSLAGDGNQPQHF. DNA of the CDR3: TGTGCCAGCAGCTTAGCGGGCGATGGTAATCAGCCCCAGCATTTT.